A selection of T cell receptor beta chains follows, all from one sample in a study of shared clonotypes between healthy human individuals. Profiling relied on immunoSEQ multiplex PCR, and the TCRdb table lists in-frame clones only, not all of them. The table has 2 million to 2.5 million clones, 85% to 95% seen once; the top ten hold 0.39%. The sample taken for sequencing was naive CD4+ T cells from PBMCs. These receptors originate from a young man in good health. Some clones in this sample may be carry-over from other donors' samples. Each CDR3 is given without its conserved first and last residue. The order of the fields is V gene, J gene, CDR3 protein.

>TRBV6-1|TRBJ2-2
ASSERTSGRIGELF
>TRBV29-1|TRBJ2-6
SVEQSSGANVLT
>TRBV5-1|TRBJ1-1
ASRAEGTEAF
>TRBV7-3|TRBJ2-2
ASSPHSGGSTGELF
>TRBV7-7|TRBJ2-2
ASRPGQNTGELF
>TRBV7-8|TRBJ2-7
ASSWVRDIPYEQY
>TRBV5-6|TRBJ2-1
ASSLYGRMAGGHEQF
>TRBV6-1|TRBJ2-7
ASSDGEGGVGLYEQY
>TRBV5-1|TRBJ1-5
ASSLSGISNQPQH
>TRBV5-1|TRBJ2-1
ASSFTGAAYNEQF
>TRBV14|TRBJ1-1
ASSDRRGRETEAF
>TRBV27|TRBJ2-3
ASSLYLKWDTQY
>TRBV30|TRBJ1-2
ACQQTYGYT
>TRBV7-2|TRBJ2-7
ASSANFPFSRELDHEQY
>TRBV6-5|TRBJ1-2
ASRDRGGYYGYT
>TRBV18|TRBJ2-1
ASSPPAGGYNEQF
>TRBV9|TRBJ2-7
ASSVDVIAYEQY
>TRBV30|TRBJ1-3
AWSGTGFTIY
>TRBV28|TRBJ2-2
ASRGAAPSEAGELF
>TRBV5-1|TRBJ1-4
ASSLAGTNEKLF
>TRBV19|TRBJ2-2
ASSIGGEGTGELF
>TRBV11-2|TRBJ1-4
ASTQDRLSEKLF
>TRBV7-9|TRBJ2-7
ASSLGGLSYEQY
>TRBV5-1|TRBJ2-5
ASSPPAGGETQY
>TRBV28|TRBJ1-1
ASSGGLPNTEAF
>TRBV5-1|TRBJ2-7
ASSLGTVIATYEQY
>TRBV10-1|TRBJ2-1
ASSRTASNNEQF
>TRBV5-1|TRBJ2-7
ASSLVAGARYEQY
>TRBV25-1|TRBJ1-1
ASSEVQGLAF
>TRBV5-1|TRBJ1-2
ASKNAGPYGYT
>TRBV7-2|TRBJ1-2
ASSFRTGGYGYT
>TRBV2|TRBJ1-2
ASRGWGSGYT
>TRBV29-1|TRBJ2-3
SVVRDRGTDTQY
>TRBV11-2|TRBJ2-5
ASSFDRQQETQY
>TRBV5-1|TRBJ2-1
ASSPRTSGGDNEQF
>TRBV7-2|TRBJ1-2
ASSLGTQGYT
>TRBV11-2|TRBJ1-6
ASSSWEPRSSPLH
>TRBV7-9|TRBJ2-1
ASSLSGGNEQF
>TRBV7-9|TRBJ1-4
ASSSPKGQGEKLF
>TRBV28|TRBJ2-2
ASSLPIADTGELF
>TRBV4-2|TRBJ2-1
ASSQDYDRHYNEQF